This TCR beta chain was identified during a study of T cells after yellow fever vaccination. Study details: With SMART-Seq v4 Ultra Low Input, the fractions containing low cell numbers were prepared.

This clonotype was recorded a few times. By 5'RACE template switching, TCR cDNA was produced, with a universal primer site and UMIs added in the process. Via MiXCR, TCRdb re-called the 5' RACE reads, giving one row per CDR3 protein. The sample yields some 670,000 distinct CDR3 sequences, 9% to 15% seen once. The CDR3 has 15 amino acids. Trimming took off 2 bases at V and 0 bases at J, with 8 bases between the two ends. In germline, CDR1 is SGHRS, CDR2 YFSETQ. This chain joins TRBV5-1 and TRBJ1-4; D uncertain. The sequencing used PBMCs, collected on the day of the yellow fever booster vaccination. The sequence derives from a man aged 30-40 years who received the YFV17D yellow fever vaccine. Here the CDR3 DNA reads TGCGCCAGCAGCTTCACCTCTACAACTAATGAAAAACTGTTTTTT. As protein: CASSFTSTTNEKLFF.